The text below deals with one T cell receptor (beta chain). The entry originates in a study of blood T cell repertoires in COVID-19. Study background: From T cells, B-cell-depleted T cells, or PBMCs came the material, which was cDNA or gDNA.

The CDR3 covers 15 residues. V lost 0 bases to trimming and J lost 4 bases, with 9 bases between them. Germline assignment: CDR1 SEHNR and CDR2 FQNEAQ (reference sequence). Original analysis: Cell counts per sample came from amplifying reference gene primers. The method was immunoSEQ multiplex PCR; TCRdb's version includes in-frame clones alone and lacks a portion of them. D and trimming were read from the DNA, whereas the V and J calls and clone size are those reported in that table. The table lists about 110,000 clones, approximately 83% of them singletons. This clonotype was sampled from a woman in her 70s with acute or convalescent COVID-19. J is TRBJ2-2 and V is TRBV7-9; no definite D call. The material sequenced was peripheral blood. CDR3 DNA sequence: TGTGCCAGCAGCTTAGCGGCAGGAACCACCGGGGAGCTGTTTTTT. Residues: CASSLAAGTTGELFF.